A single sample gave rise to the 32 T cell receptor beta chains below, sequenced in a study of kidney transplant recipient with SARS-CoV-2 infection. TCRdb ran MiXCR on the reads and lists one entry per CDR3 protein. The data contain some 220,000 distinct CDR3 sequences, 25% to 30% of them singletons. The sequencing used a blood sample, collected at baseline and on approximately day 120 from a kidney transplant recipient. The receptors originated from a male patient aged 25-45 years who had COVID-19 and was a kidney transplant recipient. Some T cells here may be from the graft donor.

This clonotype was counted many times. The DNA of the CDR3 is TGTGCCAGCAGCGATGTTATGGTCGTTAGAAAGACCTATGGCTACACCTTC. This codes for CASSDVMVVRKTYGYTF. This chain uses TRBV16 with TRBJ1-2; D gene uncertain. V lost 5 bases and J lost 4, with 23 bases in between. Germline V gene data show CDR1 as KGHSY and CDR2 as FQNENV. CDR3 length: 17 amino acids.

To note about this clonotype: This could be a read error, since a much larger clone is one nucleotide away. V usage is TRBV6-1 and J usage is TRBJ2-4; TRBD2 agrees at 8 bases. The J call may not be correct, given that the DNA end is closer to TRBJ2-3. This CDR3 has 15 amino acids. The germline CDR1 and CDR2 sequences are MNHNS and SASEGT. The CDR3 region has the DNA TGTGCCTGCAGTGAAGTGGCGGGAGGTACAGATACGCAGTATTTT. It yields the protein CACSEVAGGTDTQYF.

This clonotype was counted at least ten times. No DNA is shown, since the ends of the CDR3 on it are uncertain; the CDR3 is the one TCRdb lists. The V gene is TRBV7-5, the J gene TRBJ1-2. TRBV7-5 is listed as a pseudogene. The CDR3 is made up of 19 amino acids, end residues included. The CDR3 protein is CISVPETIVEVGKTYGYTF.

This clonotype was recorded at least ten times. This chain joins TRBV27 and TRBJ1-6; tentative D call: TRBD1 (5 bases). The CDR3 length is 16 residues. CDR1 is MNHEY, CDR2 SMNVEV, per germline (reference sequence). V lost 5 bases and J 7 bases, leaving 18 bases between the germline ends. CDR3 sequence reads: CASSPHKGTDNSPLHF. The CDR3 region has the DNA TGTGCCAGCAGTCCCCACAAGGGGACGGACAATTCACCCCTCCACTTT.

This clonotype was recorded many times. The chain uses TRBV7-9 and TRBJ1-2, with 7 bases aligning to TRBD1. The germline CDR1 and CDR2 sequences are SEHNR and FQNEAQ (reference sequence). With V trimmed by 5 bases and J by 4 bases, 4 bases remained unmatched. The CDR3 has 13 amino acids. DNA for the CDR3: TGTGCCAGCAGCCCGGGACAGATCTATGGCTACACCTTC. This gives the protein CASSPGQIYGYTF. The full variable domain, in which reference TRBV7-9 and TRBJ1-2 provide the parts outside the CDR3, is DTGVSQNPRHKITKRGQNVTFRCDPISEHNRLYWYRQTLGQGPEFLTYFQNEAQLEKSRLLSDRFSAERPKGSFSTLEIQRTEQGDSAMYLCASSPGQIYGYTFGSGTRLTVV.

As to this clonotype: A read error may explain this, as a much larger clone is one base away. The chain employs TRBV4-1 and TRBJ2-7; D call uncertain. Germline V CDR1 and CDR2: MGHRA, YSYEKL. Trimming shortened V by 0 bases and J by 2 bases, and 5 bases separated the two germline ends. The CDR3 is 13 amino acids. The CDR3 region is CASSQELAYEQYF. The CDR3 coding sequence is TGCGCCAGCAGCCAAGAACTGGCCTACGAGCAGTACTTC.

This clonotype was detected a few times. This rearrangement joins TRBV14 to TRBJ2-5; TRBD2 matches at 9 bases. CDR3 length: 13 residues. With 2 bases clipped from V and 10 bases from J, the junction kept 5 bases outside the gene matches. Germline V lookup: CDR1 SGHDN, CDR2 FVKESK. CDR3: CASSQLGGRVQYF. The CDR3 DNA reads TGTGCCAGCAGCCAATTAGGCGGGAGGGTCCAGTACTTC.

With respect to this clonotype: A far bigger clonotype differs at one base, so this is likely a read error. The chain joins TRBV30 to TRBJ2-4; no firm D call. The assigned J gene may be wrong: the sequence end matches TRBJ2-7 better. In germline, CDR1 is GTSNPN, CDR2 SVGIG (reference sequence). This CDR3 comprises 12 residues. The CDR3, as DNA: TGTGCCTGGATCACCCGATTCTACGAGCAGTACTTC. This translates into CAWITRFYEQYF.

Concerning this clonotype: Since a much larger clone is just one base distant, this may be a read error. The chain uses TRBV28 and TRBJ1-6, with 10 bases fitting TRBD1. V trimming: 5 bases; J trimming: 8 bases; junction bases outside the gene matches: 12. The length of the CDR3 is 17 residues. CDR1 is MDHEN, CDR2 SYDVKM, per germline. The CDR3 bases are TGTGCCAGCAGTCCCTCGACAGGGGGCGGGGGGGATTCACCCCTCCACTTT. Translation: CASSPSTGGGGDSPLHF. Using reference TRBV28 and TRBJ1-6 for the parts outside the CDR3, the full variable domain is DVKVTQSSRYLVKRTGEKVFLECVQDMDHENMFWYRQDPGLGLRLIYFSYDVKMKEKGDIPEGYSVSREKKERFSLILESASTNQTSMYLCASSPSTGGGGDSPLHFGNGTRLTVT.

Points on this clonotype: A read error is possible here, since a much larger clone lies one base away. Lacking the conserved final phenylalanine or tryptophan, this CDR3 likely reflects a read error. This chain connects TRBV18 to TRBJ2-1; 12 positions match TRBD2. After removal of 5 bases from V and 4 bases from J, the junction contained 3 bases not matched to a gene. The CDR3 runs 15 residues. From germline, CDR1 is KGHSH and CDR2 LQKENI. Written as DNA, the CDR3 is TGTGCCAGCTCAGTGGGACTAGCGGGTTACAATGAGCAGTTCCTC. Its translation is CASSVGLAGYNEQFL.

The sample holds many counts of this clonotype. The CDR3 DNA sequence: TGTGCCAGCAGTCAACAGACGGTTACGGCTAATGAAAAACTGTTTTTT. Residues: CASSQQTVTANEKLFF. The chain uses TRBV6-5 and TRBJ1-4; D gene uncertain. The CDR3 is made up of 16 amino acids. The V and J ends lost 5 bases and 3 bases respectively, with 16 bases between them. CDR1 and CDR2 (germline): MNHEY, SVGAGI.

This rearrangement joins TRBV11-2 to TRBJ1-2; D gene ambiguous. From germline, CDR1 is SGHAT and CDR2 FQNNGV. The CDR3 is made up of 17 amino acids. Trimming removed 3 bases from V and 4 bases from J, with 21 bases in between. CDR3 sequence reads: CASSLNSTSRETYGYTF. The CDR3 coding sequence is TGTGCCAGCAGCTTGAATTCAACAAGCAGAGAGACCTATGGCTACACCTTC.

As regards this clonotype: Just one base apart from a much larger clone, this may be a read error. This rearrangement joins TRBV30 to TRBJ1-6; D remains ambiguous. The germline V gene has CDR1 GTSNPN and CDR2 SVGIG (reference sequence). The CDR3 covers 13 residues. Written as DNA, the CDR3 is TGTGCCTGGAGGACGGATCATAATTCATCCCTCCACTTT. It translates to CAWRTDHNSSLHF. The full variable domain, rest sourced from reference TRBV30 and TRBJ1-6, is SQTIHQWPATLVQPVGSPLSLECTVEGTSNPNLYWYRQAAGRGLQLLFYSVGIGQISSEVPQNLSASRPQDRQFILSSKKLLLSDSGFYLCAWRTDHNSSLHFGNGTRLTVT.

In regard to this clonotype: A much more abundant neighbour one base away suggests this may be a read error. The chain joins TRBV15 to TRBJ1-2; D unresolved. The V and J ends lost 8 bases and 4 bases respectively, with 26 bases between them. This CDR3 is built from 17 residues. The germline V gene encodes CDR1 LNHNV and CDR2 YYDKDF (reference sequence). CDR3 sequence reads: CATGDTPRCGKTYGYTF. The CDR3 nucleotides are TGTGCCACCGGCGATACCCCAAGGTGTGGAAAGACCTATGGCTACACCTTC.

As to this clonotype: Being one base from a much bigger clone, this may be a read error. J is TRBJ2-2 and V is TRBV5-1; D ambiguous. The length of the CDR3 is 15 residues. CDR1 is SGHRS and CDR2 is YFSETQ in the germline V gene. The ends were cut back, 0 bases at V and 3 bases at J, with 9 bases in the middle. The CDR3 DNA reads as TGCGCCAGCAGCTTGGGGTCATCGGACACCGGGGAGCTGTTTTTT. Protein: CASSLGSSDTGELFF.

The table lists this clonotype with many counts. The genes are TRBV11-2 and TRBJ1-1; 7 bases agree with TRBD1. Germline lookup yields CDR1 SGHAT and CDR2 FQNNGV. V dropped 4 bases and J dropped 1; count of bases not matched to a gene: 3. The CDR3 spans 14 residues. The CDR3 spells CASSSDRENTEAFF. CDR3 DNA: TGTGCCAGCAGCTCAGACAGGGAGAACACTGAAGCTTTCTTT.

As concerns this clonotype: At one end, the junction sequence differs from germline, possibly due to a read error. The chain carries TRBV27 and TRBJ2-1; 9 bases are a match to TRBD1. The length of the CDR3 is 15 residues. Germline V gene data show CDR1 as MNHEY and CDR2 as SMNVEV (reference sequence). The CDR3 DNA reads TGTGCCAGCAGCCTGGACAGGGGCGGATACAATGAGCAGTGCTTC. Amino acids: CASSLDRGGYNEQCF.

This clonotype was observed many times. The chain couples TRBV7-2 to TRBJ2-2, with D perhaps TRBD1 (6 bases). Trimming removed 1 base at V and 3 bases at J, with 12 bases between. Per germline, CDR1 SGHTA and CDR2 FQGNSA. This CDR3 spans 16 amino acids. The CDR3 DNA reads TGTGCCAGCAGCTTAGTTTACAGGGCGGACACCGGGGAGCTGTTTTTT. Encoded protein: CASSLVYRADTGELFF.

This clonotype was counted only a few times. V and J are TRBV7-7 and TRBJ1-2; D is ambiguous. The CDR3 consists of 17 residues. Trimming pared 5 bases from V and 4 bases from J, leaving 23 bases between. Germline values: CDR1 SSHAT, CDR2 FNYEAQ (reference sequence). The CDR3 spells CASSPNDKCRKTYGYTF. CDR3 in DNA: TGTGCCAGCAGCCCCAATGATAAGTGCCGAAAGACCTATGGCTACACCTTC.

The V and J genes are TRBV28 and TRBJ2-1, with D possibly TRBD2 on 6 matching bases. V was cut by 11 bases and J by 3 bases, with 20 bases left in between. CDR1 MDHEN and CDR2 SYDVKM come from the germline V gene. CDR3 length equals 15 residues. The CDR3 here is CASATRDGGYNEQFF. In DNA, the CDR3 is TGTGCCTCCGCGACGCGGGACGGGGGCTACAATGAGCAGTTCTTC.

Note on this clonotype: Since a much larger clone is just one base distant, this may be a read error. The chain employs TRBV6-6 and TRBJ1-5, with D uncertain. Trimming took off 5 bases at V and 7 bases at J, with 12 bases between the two ends. This CDR3 spans 13 amino acids. From germline, CDR1 is MNHNY and CDR2 SVGAGI (reference sequence). The CDR3 DNA reads TGTGCCAGCAGTCGGGTCCTTGGACAGCCCCAGCATTTT. Residues: CASSRVLGQPQHF.

This clonotype was seen a handful of times. The chain combines TRBV9 with TRBJ2-1; a weak D match, TRBD2 (7 bases). This CDR3 region has 16 residues. From germline, CDR1 is SGDLS and CDR2 YYNGEE. V lost 0 bases and J 8 bases, leaving 18 bases between the germline ends. CDR3 nucleotides: TGTGCCAGCAGCGTAGTAGGGGGAGGGGTCTTCGATGAGCAGTTCTTC. Translating it yields CASSVVGGGVFDEQFF.

This clonotype has at least ten counts. This chain links TRBV21-1 with TRBJ2-3; TRBD2, the table's D call, lacks a check against the DNA. TRBV21-1 is assigned pseudogene status. CDR3 length equals 18 residues. The DNA for the CDR3 is TGTGCCAGCAGCAAAGGAGGAGGGGGACTAGGGTACACAGATACGCAGTATTTT. Its protein product is CASSKGGGGLGYTDTQYF.

This clonotype was observed many times. The rearrangement uses TRBV6-5 and TRBJ2-7; D might be TRBD2 (5 bases). CDR3 size: 13 residues. Trimming left V 4 bases short and J 4 bases short, with 11 bases between. Germline-derived CDR1 and CDR2 are MNHEY and SVGAGI. CDR3 sequence: CASSSYGEYEQYF. Here the CDR3 DNA reads TGTGCCAGCAGTTCGTACGGGGAGTACGAGCAGTACTTC.

This clonotype was counted at least ten times. The chain combines TRBV12-5 with TRBJ1-2; possible D gene TRBD1, 5 bases. Germline lookup yields CDR1 LGHNT and CDR2 FRNRAP. The CDR3 extends over 17 amino acids. Trimming shortened V by 3 bases and J by 4 bases, and 21 bases separated the two germline ends. The chain's CDR3 is CASGFDALQGKTYGYTF. The CDR3 region has the DNA TGTGCTAGTGGTTTTGACGCTTTGCAGGGAAAGACCTATGGCTACACCTTC.

As regards this clonotype: A much larger clone differs from this one at a single base, so this may be a read error. This CDR3 fails to terminate in the conserved phenylalanine or tryptophan, so it likely reflects a read error. V usage is TRBV5-6 and J usage is TRBJ1-2; D gene uncertain. The CDR3 loop spans 16 amino acids. Germline CDR1 SGHDT, CDR2 YYEEEE. The V and J ends lost 7 bases and 4 bases respectively, with 23 bases between them. CDR3 protein: CASVTGNSRKTYGYTS. The CDR3 region has the DNA TGTGCCAGCGTTACTGGCAATAGTCGAAAGACCTATGGCTACACCTCC.

This clonotype showed up many times. The chain couples TRBV6-5 to TRBJ1-2; D may be TRBD1 (5 bases). Trimming pared 7 bases from V and 7 bases from J, leaving 22 bases between. The germline V gene has CDR1 MNHEY and CDR2 SVGAGI. The CDR3 runs to 15 residues. The CDR3 here is CASIPVPGVGVGYTF. The DNA of the CDR3 is TGTGCCAGCATCCCCGTCCCGGGGGTAGGTGTTGGCTACACCTTC.

This clonotype has at least ten counts. The chain uses TRBV7-2 and TRBJ1-5; TRBD1 matches at 7 bases. After removal of 3 bases from V and 7 bases from J, the junction contained 12 bases not matched to a gene. The germline CDR1 and CDR2 sequences are SGHTA and FQGNSA. The CDR3 has 16 residues. The CDR3 DNA reads TGTGCCAGCAGCTTTATATCAGGGGGGGGCACACAGCCCCAGCATTTT. It codes for CASSFISGGGTQPQHF.

This clonotype was observed many times. This chain joins TRBV6-5 and TRBJ2-3; 7 bases are a match to TRBD1. V lost 2 bases and J lost 6; bases outside the gene matches: 5. CDR1 MNHEY and CDR2 SVGAGI come from the germline V gene. The CDR3 totals 14 residues. The CDR3 loop is CASSYGTAVDTQYF. CDR3 in DNA: TGTGCCAGCAGTTACGGGACAGCGGTTGATACGCAGTATTTT.

This clonotype was picked up many times. The CDR3 sequence: CASSPDQAMNTEAFF. In DNA, the CDR3 is TGTGCCAGCTCACCAGACCAGGCTATGAACACTGAAGCTTTCTTT. This rearrangement joins TRBV18 to TRBJ1-1; D unclear. V was pared by 2 bases and J by 0 bases, with 10 bases between. CDR3 length: 15 residues. Germline CDR1 and CDR2: KGHSH and LQKENI.

This clonotype has a handful of counts. The V and J genes are TRBV28 and TRBJ2-1; TRBD1 matches at 8 bases. J was trimmed by 13 bases and V by 5 bases; bases with no gene match: 16. This CDR3 has 15 amino acids. Per the germline V gene, CDR1 is MDHEN and CDR2 is SYDVKM. The CDR3 bases are TGTGCCAGCAGTCCCGAGGTAGGGACAGGCGACATACAGTTCTTC. Amino acid sequence: CASSPEVGTGDIQFF.

A note on this clonotype: One base away lies a much larger clone, so this may be a sequencing read error. The V call is TRBV19, the J call TRBJ1-2, with TRBD1 identical over 7 bases. Unmatched junction bases numbered 16, after V lost 4 bases and J lost 8 bases. Germline V gene data show CDR1 as LNHDA and CDR2 as SQIVND (reference sequence). The CDR3 has 16 amino acids. The CDR3 loop reads CASSTFLSRTGFGYTF. As DNA, the CDR3 is TGTGCCAGTAGTACTTTTTTGTCTCGGACAGGTTTCGGCTACACCTTC.